These 8 T cell receptor beta chains were all obtained from the same sample, sequenced in a study of early T cells in non-severe SARS-CoV-2 infection. TCRdb ran MiXCR on the 5' RACE reads and lists one entry per CDR3 protein. The data show more than 25,000 distinct CDR3 sequences, about 3% seen once. The sequencing sample was made of whole blood. These receptors all stem from an adult who was a healthcare worker with PCR-confirmed SARS-CoV-2 infection or an uninfected control (not recorded which).

This clonotype was picked up many times. The rearrangement links TRBV14 to TRBJ2-5, with D possibly being TRBD2 (5 bases). The CDR3 covers 14 residues. V gave up 4 bases and J gave up 4 bases, with 13 bases separating them. CDR1 and CDR2 from the germline V gene are SGHDN and FVKESK. The CDR3 DNA reads as TGTGCCAGCAGCCGCGGACGGAGGCGAGAGACCCAGTACTTC. Encoded protein: CASSRGRRRETQYF.

At least ten counts were recorded for this clonotype. J is TRBJ1-1 and V is TRBV7-2; 7 positions match TRBD1. After removal of 6 bases from V and 5 bases from J, the junction contained 9 bases not matched to a gene. The CDR3 length is 14 residues. Germline CDR1 is SGHTA and CDR2 is FQGNSA. This CDR3 reads CASSVLRGRTEAFF. In nucleotides, the CDR3 is TGTGCCAGCAGTGTCTTGAGGGGGCGGACTGAAGCTTTCTTT.

This clonotype was detected ten times or more. The chain uses TRBV12-3 or TRBV12-4 and TRBJ2-1; D is tentatively TRBD1 or TRBD2 (6 bases each). The V end lost 7 bases, the J end lost 6 bases, and 19 bases lay between the germline ends. The CDR3 totals 15 residues. The CDR3 DNA sequence: TGTGCCAGCAAACTGGGGCAGGGGAGGAGCAATGAGCAGTTCTTC. It translates to CASKLGQGRSNEQFF.

This clonotype was observed many times. J is TRBJ2-3 and V is TRBV11-3, with TRBD2 matching 10 bases. With V trimmed by 1 base and J by 5 bases, 12 bases remained unmatched. The CDR3 is 18 amino acids. Germline assignment: CDR1 SGHNT and CDR2 YENEEA. CDR3 sequence: CASSLGGPGLAGVDTQYF. CDR3 bases: TGTGCCAGCAGCTTAGGGGGCCCGGGCCTAGCGGGGGTAGATACGCAGTATTTT.

In this sample, this clonotype is medium-sized (0.01 to 0.1%). The chain recombines TRBV25-1 with TRBJ1-3; tentatively, D is TRBD1 (5 bases). This CDR3 has 16 amino acids. The germline CDR1 and CDR2 sequences are MGHDK and SYGVNS. V lost 8 bases and J 3 bases, leaving 20 bases between the germline ends. The DNA for the CDR3 is TGTGCCAGCGTCCCGCCCAGGGCAGGGAATGGAAACACCATATATTTT. This codes for CASVPPRAGNGNTIYF. Drawing the rest from reference TRBV25-1 and TRBJ1-3, the complete variable domain is EADIYQTPRYLVIGTGKKITLECSQTMGHDKMYWYQQDPGMELHLIHYSYGVNSTEKGDLSSESTVSRIRTEHFPLTLESARPSHTSQYLCASVPPRAGNGNTIYFGEGSWLTVV.

This clonotype was picked up many times. This sequence joins TRBV3-1 and TRBJ1-2; D unresolved. V was clipped by 3 bases and J by 4 bases, with 6 bases between them. The CDR3 totals 12 residues. The germline gives CDR1 LGHDT, CDR2 YNNKEL (reference sequence). The CDR3 coding sequence is TGTGCCAGCAGCCACGCACTCTATGGCTACACCTTC. Translating it yields CASSHALYGYTF.

This clonotype is categorized as medium-sized. V is TRBV7-3 and J is TRBJ2-1; D gene ambiguous. The CDR3 loop spans 15 amino acids. CDR1 SGHTA and CDR2 FQGTGA come from the germline V gene. V lost 2 bases and J lost 2, with 10 bases in between. Written as DNA, the CDR3 is TGTGCCAGCAGCTTAGAGCAGCCGCCCTACAATGAGCAGTTCTTC. It translates to CASSLEQPPYNEQFF.

This clonotype was seen at least ten times. The chain carries TRBV20-1 and TRBJ2-3; D gene ambiguous. Germline assignment: CDR1 DFQATT and CDR2 SNEGSKA (reference sequence). The V and J ends lost 3 bases and 4 bases respectively, with 14 bases between them. This CDR3 region has 14 residues. The CDR3: CSASYPPPPDTQYF. CDR3 bases: TGCAGTGCTAGTTACCCCCCACCCCCAGATACGCAGTATTTT.